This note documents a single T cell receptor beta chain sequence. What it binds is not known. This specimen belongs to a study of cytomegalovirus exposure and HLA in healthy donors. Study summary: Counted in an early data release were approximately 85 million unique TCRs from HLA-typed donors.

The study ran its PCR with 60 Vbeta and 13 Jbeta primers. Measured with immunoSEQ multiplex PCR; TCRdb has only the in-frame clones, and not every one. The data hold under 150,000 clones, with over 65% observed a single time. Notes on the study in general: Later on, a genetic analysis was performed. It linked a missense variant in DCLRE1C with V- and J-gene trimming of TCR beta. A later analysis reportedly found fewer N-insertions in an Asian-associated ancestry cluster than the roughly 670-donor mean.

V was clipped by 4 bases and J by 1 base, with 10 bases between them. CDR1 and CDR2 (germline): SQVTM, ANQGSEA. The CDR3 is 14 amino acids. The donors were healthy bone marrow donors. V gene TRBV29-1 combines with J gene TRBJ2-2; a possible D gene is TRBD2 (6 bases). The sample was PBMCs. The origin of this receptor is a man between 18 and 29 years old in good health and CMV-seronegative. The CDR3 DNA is TGCAGCGTTGGGAGGGGCGGGAACACCGGGGAGCTGTTTTTT. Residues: CSVGRGGNTGELFF.